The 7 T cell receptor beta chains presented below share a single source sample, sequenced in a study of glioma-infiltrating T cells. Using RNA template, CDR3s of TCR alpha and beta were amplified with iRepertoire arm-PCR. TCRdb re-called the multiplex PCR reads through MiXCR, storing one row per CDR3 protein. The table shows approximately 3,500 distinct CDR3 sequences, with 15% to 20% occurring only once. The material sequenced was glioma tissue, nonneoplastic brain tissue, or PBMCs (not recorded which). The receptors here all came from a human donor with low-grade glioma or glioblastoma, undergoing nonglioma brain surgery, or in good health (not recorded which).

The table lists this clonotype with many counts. The CDR3 loop is CASSRAGGTDTQYF. CDR3 nucleotides: TGTGCCAGCAGCCGAGCGGGGGGCACAGATACGCAGTATTTT. V is TRBV12-3 or TRBV12-4 and J is TRBJ2-3, with 8 bases matching TRBD2. This CDR3 is built from 14 residues. J was trimmed by 1 base and V by 6 bases; bases with no gene match: 3.

The CDR3 coding sequence is TGTGCCAGCAGTTCGACCTTGGACTTCTCGACGTGGGAGCAGTACTTC. It is translated as CASSSTLDFSTWEQYF. V usage is TRBV27 and J usage is TRBJ2-7, with a weak D call TRBD2 (5 bases). V lost 4 bases to trimming and J lost 7 bases, with 23 bases between them. This CDR3 is built from 16 residues. Germline V gives CDR1 MNHEY, CDR2 SMNVEV (reference sequence).

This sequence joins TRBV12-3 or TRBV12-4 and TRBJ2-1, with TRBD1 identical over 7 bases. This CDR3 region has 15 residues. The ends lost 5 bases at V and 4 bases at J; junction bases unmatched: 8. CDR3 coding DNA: TGTGCCAGCAGTACCCCCGGGACAGATTACAATGAGCAGTTCTTC. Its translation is CASSTPGTDYNEQFF.

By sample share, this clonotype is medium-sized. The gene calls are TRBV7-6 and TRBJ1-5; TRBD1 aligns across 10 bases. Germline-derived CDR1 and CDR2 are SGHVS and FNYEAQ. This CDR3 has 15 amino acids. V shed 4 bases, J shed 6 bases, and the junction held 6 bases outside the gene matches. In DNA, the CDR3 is TGTGCCAGCAGCTACGGGACAGGGGCGGGTCAGCCCCAGCATTTT. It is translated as CASSYGTGAGQPQHF. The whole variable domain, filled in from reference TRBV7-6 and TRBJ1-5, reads GAGVSQSPRYKVTKRGQDVALRCDPISGHVSLYWYRQALGQGPEFLTYFNYEAQQDKSGLPNDRFSAERPEGSISTLTIQRTEQRDSAMYRCASSYGTGAGQPQHFGDGTRLSIL.

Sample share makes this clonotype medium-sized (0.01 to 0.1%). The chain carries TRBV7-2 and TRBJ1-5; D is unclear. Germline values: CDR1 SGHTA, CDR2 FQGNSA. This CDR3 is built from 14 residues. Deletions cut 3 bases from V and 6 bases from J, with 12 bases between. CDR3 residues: CASSFGLIGQPQHF. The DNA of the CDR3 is TGTGCCAGCAGCTTCGGACTGATTGGTCAGCCCCAGCATTTT.

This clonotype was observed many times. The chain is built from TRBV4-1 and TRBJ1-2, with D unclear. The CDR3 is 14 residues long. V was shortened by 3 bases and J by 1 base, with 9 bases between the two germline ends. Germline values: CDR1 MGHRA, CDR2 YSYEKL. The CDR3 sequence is CASSQTSLNYGYTF. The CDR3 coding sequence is TGCGCCAGCAGCCAGACCTCCCTTAACTATGGCTACACCTTC.

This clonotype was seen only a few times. CDR3 nucleotide sequence: TGTGCCAGCAGTTCCTCGAGAGGGGGGTATTCACCCCTCCACTTT. This sequence encodes CASSSSRGGYSPLHF. This chain uses TRBV12-3 or TRBV12-4 with TRBJ1-6; tentative D call: TRBD1 (6 bases). V shed 4 bases and J shed 8 bases, with 15 bases lying between them. The length of the CDR3 is 15 residues.